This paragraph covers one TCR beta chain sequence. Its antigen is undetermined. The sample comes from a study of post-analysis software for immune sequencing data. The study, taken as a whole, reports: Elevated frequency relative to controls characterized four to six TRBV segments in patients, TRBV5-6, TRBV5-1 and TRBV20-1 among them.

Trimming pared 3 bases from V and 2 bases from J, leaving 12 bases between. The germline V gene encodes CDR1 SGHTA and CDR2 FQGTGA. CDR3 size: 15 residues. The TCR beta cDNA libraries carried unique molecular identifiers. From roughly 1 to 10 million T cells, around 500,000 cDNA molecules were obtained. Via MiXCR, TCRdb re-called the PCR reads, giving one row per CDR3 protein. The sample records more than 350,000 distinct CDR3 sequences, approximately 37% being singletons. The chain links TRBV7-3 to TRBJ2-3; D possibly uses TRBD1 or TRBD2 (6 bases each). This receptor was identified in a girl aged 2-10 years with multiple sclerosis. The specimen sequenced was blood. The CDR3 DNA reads TGTGCCAGCAGCTTTGGAGGGGGGCCCACAGATACGCAGTATTTT. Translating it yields CASSFGGGPTDTQYF.